The 25 T cell receptor beta chains in this list originate from one sample, sequenced in a study of long-term antiretroviral therapy in people with HIV. Survey-level immunoSEQ v3.0 assays were run. Produced via immunoSEQ multiplex PCR; TCRdb's table is partial and in-frame only. The data show tens of thousands of clones, with around 90% seen just once and 4.3% held by the top ten. Sequences were derived from unsorted PBMCs, sampled about 5.2 years after starting antiretroviral therapy. The receptors here all came from a middle-aged woman with HIV.

This clone showed up just once. This chain uses TRBV7-2 with TRBJ1-1; tentative D call: TRBD1 (6 bases). Germline V gene sequence: CDR1 SGHTA, CDR2 FQGNSA. The CDR3 is 15 residues long. Trimming took off 7 bases at V and 4 bases at J, with 19 bases between the two ends. DNA of the CDR3: TGTGCCAGCACCCTAGGGGGGGGGTCGGGCACTGAAGCTTTCTTT. It encodes CASTLGGGSGTEAFF. The complete variable domain, with remaining parts taken from reference TRBV7-2 and TRBJ1-1, reads GAGVSQSPSNKVTEKGKDVELRCDPISGHTALYWYRQSLGQGLEFLIYFQGNSAPDKSGLPSDRFSAERTGGSVSTLTIQRTQQEDSAVYLCASTLGGGSGTEAFFGQGTRLTVV.

This sequence joins TRBV7-2 and TRBJ1-6, with TRBD1 matching over 8 bases. Looked up from germline, CDR1 is SGHTA and CDR2 is FQGNSA. V shed 5 bases, J shed 12 bases, and the junction held 9 bases outside the gene matches. The CDR3 extends over 14 amino acids. CDR3 residues: CASSPGQGGGPLHF. The CDR3 DNA sequence: TGTGCCAGCAGCCCAGGACAGGGTGGGGGACCCCTCCACTTT. The full variable domain, completed using reference TRBV7-2 and TRBJ1-6, is GAGVSQSPSNKVTEKGKDVELRCDPISGHTALYWYRQSLGQGLEFLIYFQGNSAPDKSGLPSDRFSAERTGGSVSTLTIQRTQQEDSAVYLCASSPGQGGGPLHFGNGTRLTVT.

The V and J genes are TRBV11-2 and TRBJ1-2, with no clear D. V was shortened by 5 bases and J by 3 bases, with 16 bases between the two germline ends. Germline V CDR1 and CDR2: SGHAT, FQNNGV. The CDR3 loop spans 15 amino acids. CDR3 in amino acids: CASSPGPPPHYGYTF. The CDR3 DNA reads TGTGCCAGCAGCCCCGGACCGCCGCCCCACTATGGCTACACCTTC.

This clone has just one count. This chain uses TRBV11-2 with TRBJ2-1; the D gene is possibly TRBD1 (7 bases). Germline CDR1 reads SGHAT; CDR2 reads FQNNGV. The ends were cut back, 3 bases at V and 7 bases at J, with 13 bases in the middle. The CDR3 runs 14 residues. CDR3 coding DNA: TGTGCCAGCAGCTTGGTTGCAGGGGGGAATGAGCAGTTCTTC. Protein product: CASSLVAGGNEQFF.

This clone was counted a single time. Other DNA sequences in the same sample also yield this CDR3. The J gene is TRBJ1-1, the V gene TRBV9, with a weak D call TRBD1 (5 bases). Germline CDR1 and CDR2: SGDLS and YYNGEE. The CDR3 spans 14 residues. V lost 0 bases to trimming and J lost 0 bases, with 6 bases between them. This CDR3 reads CASSVDRMNTEAFF. The DNA of the CDR3 is TGTGCCAGCAGCGTAGACAGGATGAACACTGAAGCTTTCTTT.

The chain uses TRBV4-2 and TRBJ1-2; TRBD1 matches at 7 bases. The V segment lost 3 bases and the J segment 8 bases; nucleotides outside the gene matches: 3. Germline CDR1 and CDR2: LGHNA and YNFKEQ. The length of the CDR3 is 12 residues. The CDR3 DNA sequence: TGTGCCAGCAGCCAGACAGGGAGCGGCTACACCTTC. Residues: CASSQTGSGYTF.

The rearrangement uses TRBV15 and TRBJ2-7, with a possible D match to TRBD2 (5 bases). The CDR3 runs 15 residues. Germline loops: CDR1 LNHNV, CDR2 YYDKDF (reference sequence). Trimming removed 5 bases at V and 4 bases at J, with 18 bases between. The chain's CDR3 is CATSVGGPPGYEQYF. CDR3 DNA sequence: TGTGCCACCAGCGTAGGAGGACCACCGGGTTACGAGCAGTACTTC. The entire variable domain, with the rest obtained from reference TRBV15 and TRBJ2-7, is as follows: DAMVIQNPRYQVTQFGKPVTLSCSQTLNHNVMYWYQQKSSQAPKLLFHYYDKDFNNEADTPDNFQSRRPNTSFCFLDIRSPGLGDTAMYLCATSVGGPPGYEQYFGPGTRLTVT.

This clone was detected once. This sequence joins TRBV30 and TRBJ2-1; no firm D call. CDR1 is GTSNPN, CDR2 SVGIG, per germline (reference sequence). The CDR3 spans 14 residues. The V and J ends lost 1 base and 6 bases respectively, with 13 bases between them. The CDR3 region is CAWSGAAAFNEQFF. For the CDR3, the DNA is TGTGCCTGGAGTGGGGCCGCGGCCTTCAATGAGCAGTTCTTC.

This chain links TRBV6-5 with TRBJ1-2; no firm D call. Germline assignment: CDR1 MNHEY and CDR2 SVGAGI. V was pared by 0 bases and J by 4 bases, with 6 bases between. The length of the CDR3 is 13 residues. The CDR3 is CASSYSDRYGYTF. In DNA, the CDR3 is TGTGCCAGCAGTTACTCGGATCGCTATGGCTACACCTTC.

The chain couples TRBV7-2 to TRBJ2-3; 12 bases align to TRBD2. The CDR3 runs 16 residues. V lost 5 bases and J lost 4; bases outside the gene matches: 7. The germline V gene encodes CDR1 SGHTA and CDR2 FQGNSA. As DNA, the CDR3 is TGTGCCAGCAGCCCCCTACTAGCGGGGGGTCCAGATACGCAGTATTTT. It yields the protein CASSPLLAGGPDTQYF. The whole variable domain, remainder taken from reference TRBV7-2 and TRBJ2-3, is GAGVSQSPSNKVTEKGKDVELRCDPISGHTALYWYRQSLGQGLEFLIYFQGNSAPDKSGLPSDRFSAERTGGSVSTLTIQRTQQEDSAVYLCASSPLLAGGPDTQYFGPGTRLTVL.

The chain joins TRBV27 to TRBJ1-6; 7 nucleotides line up with TRBD1. The CDR3 totals 15 residues. CDR1 is MNHEY and CDR2 is SMNVEV in the germline V gene (reference sequence). The J segment lost 5 bases and the V segment lost 4 bases, leaving 5 bases of the junction unmatched. CDR3 in DNA: TGTGCCAGCAGTTCGGACAGGCGACATAATTCACCCCTCCACTTT. It encodes CASSSDRRHNSPLHF.

The V and J genes are TRBV30 and TRBJ1-3; D may be TRBD1 (5 bases). V was shortened by 2 bases and J by 4 bases, with 15 bases between the two germline ends. The CDR3 covers 15 residues. Germline CDR1 is GTSNPN and CDR2 is SVGIG (reference sequence). In DNA, the CDR3 is TGTGCCTGGAGTCCCCGGGCAGGGTTCGGAAACACCATATATTTT. It yields the protein CAWSPRAGFGNTIYF. Variable domain in full (rest from reference TRBV30 and TRBJ1-3): SQTIHQWPATLVQPVGSPLSLECTVEGTSNPNLYWYRQAAGRGLQLLFYSVGIGQISSEVPQNLSASRPQDRQFILSSKKLLLSDSGFYLCAWSPRAGFGNTIYFGEGSWLTVV.

CDR3 DNA: TGCGCCAGCAGCCAAAATCCAGCCGCAACTAATGAAAAACTGTTTTTT. It specifies CASSQNPAATNEKLFF. This sequence joins TRBV4-1 and TRBJ1-4, with no clear D. The CDR3 totals 16 residues. The germline CDR1 and CDR2 sequences are MGHRA and YSYEKL. V was trimmed by 2 bases and J by 0 bases, leaving 10 bases between them.

This chain uses TRBV13 with TRBJ2-3; 11 positions match TRBD2. Germline CDR1 is PRHDT and CDR2 is FYEKMQ (reference sequence). Trimming cost V 2 bases and J 6 bases; bases outside gene matches: 7. The CDR3 runs 16 residues. CDR3 bases: TGTGCCAGCAGCTTATTGCTAGCGGGGGGAGGTGATACGCAGTATTTT. Protein product: CASSLLLAGGGDTQYF. The full variable domain, in which reference TRBV13 and TRBJ2-3 provide the parts outside the CDR3, is AAGVIQSPRHLIKEKRETATLKCYPIPRHDTVYWYQQGPGQDPQFLISFYEKMQSDKGSIPDRFSAQQFSDYHSELNMSSLELGDSALYFCASSLLLAGGGDTQYFGPGTRLTVL.

This chain connects TRBV30 to TRBJ2-5; D may match TRBD1 or TRBD2 (7 bases each). The V gene lost 2 bases and the J gene lost 2 bases, with 15 bases spanning the gap. Germline V lookup: CDR1 GTSNPN, CDR2 SVGIG (reference sequence). The CDR3 has 15 amino acids. The CDR3 loop is CAWSPHRGGQETQYF. The CDR3 DNA follows: TGTGCCTGGAGTCCCCACAGGGGAGGGCAAGAGACCCAGTACTTC.

The rearrangement uses TRBV5-1 and TRBJ2-3; 15 bases match TRBD2. Germline CDR1 reads SGHRS; CDR2 reads YFSETQ. The trim removed 4 bases at V and 6 bases at J, leaving 6 bases unmatched. There are 16 residues in the CDR3. The CDR3 coding sequence is TGCGCCAGCAGCGGAGCCGGGACTAGCGGGAGGGATACGCAGTATTTT. Its translation is CASSGAGTSGRDTQYF.

The CDR3 region is CAGPPGGDRNNEQFF. CDR3 nucleotides: TGTGCCGGTCCACCAGGGGGCGACAGAAACAATGAGCAGTTCTTC. This chain links TRBV2 with TRBJ2-1, with 8 bases fitting TRBD1. The CDR3 covers 15 residues. The germline gives CDR1 SNHLY, CDR2 FYNNEI. Trimming removed 11 bases from V and 5 bases from J; junction bases left unmatched: 14. Complete variable domain (other parts from reference TRBV2 and TRBJ2-1): EPEVTQTPSHQVTQMGQEVILRCVPISNHLYFYWYRQILGQKVEFLVSFYNNEISEKSEIFDDQFSVERPDGSNFTLKIRSTKLEDSAMYFCAGPPGGDRNNEQFFGPGTRLTVL.

Comment on this clone: Other DNA sequences within the sample encode an identical CDR3. This chain uses TRBV7-2 with TRBJ2-7; 14 nucleotides agree with TRBD2. There are 19 residues in the CDR3. Per the germline V gene, CDR1 is SGHTA and CDR2 is FQGNSA. With V trimmed by 6 bases and J by 3 bases, 16 bases remained unmatched. CDR3 nucleotides: TGTGCCAGCAGTTCCGATACACCGGGACTAGCGGGAGTTGACTACGAGCAGTACTTC. Translation: CASSSDTPGLAGVDYEQYF.

The chain employs TRBV7-9 and TRBJ1-2; perhaps TRBD1 as D (6 bases). The CDR3 consists of 15 residues. Trimming stripped 3 bases from V and 0 bases from J, with 11 bases between. Germline V gene data show CDR1 as SEHNR and CDR2 as FQNEAQ (reference sequence). The CDR3 here is CASSFRDTANYGYTF. As DNA, the CDR3 is TGTGCCAGCAGCTTTCGGGACACTGCTAACTATGGCTACACCTTC.

The V call is TRBV7-9, the J call TRBJ1-1; D gene uncertain. V lost 5 bases, J lost 0 bases, and 10 bases lay in between. The CDR3 sequence is 14 residues long. Per germline, CDR1 SEHNR and CDR2 FQNEAQ (reference sequence). In DNA, the CDR3 is TGTGCCAGCAGCCCGCGGACGGTGAACACTGAAGCTTTCTTT. Its translation is CASSPRTVNTEAFF.

This chain's CDR3 is CASSQGRALSDSEAFF. The CDR3 coding sequence is TGCGCCAGCAGCCAAGGCCGGGCTCTAAGCGACTCTGAAGCTTTCTTT. This chain joins TRBV4-1 and TRBJ1-1; D uncertain. CDR3 size: 16 residues. V gave up 1 base and J gave up 6 bases, with 18 bases separating them. The germline gives CDR1 MGHRA, CDR2 YSYEKL.

This chain connects TRBV7-2 to TRBJ1-6; 12 bases match TRBD1. CDR1 and CDR2 from the germline V gene are SGHTA and FQGNSA. The J segment lost 12 bases and the V segment lost 5 bases, leaving 11 bases of the junction unmatched. The CDR3 has 16 amino acids. CDR3: CASSPNPGQGALPLHF. The DNA for the CDR3 is TGTGCCAGCAGCCCCAACCCGGGACAGGGGGCTTTACCCCTCCACTTT.

This chain links TRBV19 with TRBJ1-4, with D possibly TRBD1 on 6 matching bases. Germline V gene sequence: CDR1 LNHDA, CDR2 SQIVND (reference sequence). The CDR3 loop spans 12 amino acids. V dropped 3 bases and J dropped 8 bases, with 7 bases sitting between them. The CDR3 DNA follows: TGTGCCAGTAGTATCGGGGGCGAAAAACTGTTTTTT. This translates into CASSIGGEKLFF.

The chain uses TRBV11-2 and TRBJ2-7; D not certain. V shed 0 bases and J shed 6 bases, with 12 bases lying between them. The CDR3 loop spans 14 amino acids. Germline V gene data show CDR1 as SGHAT and CDR2 as FQNNGV. The CDR3 DNA reads TGTGCCAGCAGCTTAGATCTCTCGATTCGCGAGCAGTACTTC. Protein sequence: CASSLDLSIREQYF.

The V call is TRBV30, the J call TRBJ1-2, with 10 bases identical to TRBD1. The CDR3 loop spans 13 amino acids. Germline V lookup: CDR1 GTSNPN, CDR2 SVGIG (reference sequence). The CDR3 DNA reads as TGTGCAGCGGGACAGGGGAGTGTCTATGGCTACACCTTC. It yields the protein CAAGQGSVYGYTF.